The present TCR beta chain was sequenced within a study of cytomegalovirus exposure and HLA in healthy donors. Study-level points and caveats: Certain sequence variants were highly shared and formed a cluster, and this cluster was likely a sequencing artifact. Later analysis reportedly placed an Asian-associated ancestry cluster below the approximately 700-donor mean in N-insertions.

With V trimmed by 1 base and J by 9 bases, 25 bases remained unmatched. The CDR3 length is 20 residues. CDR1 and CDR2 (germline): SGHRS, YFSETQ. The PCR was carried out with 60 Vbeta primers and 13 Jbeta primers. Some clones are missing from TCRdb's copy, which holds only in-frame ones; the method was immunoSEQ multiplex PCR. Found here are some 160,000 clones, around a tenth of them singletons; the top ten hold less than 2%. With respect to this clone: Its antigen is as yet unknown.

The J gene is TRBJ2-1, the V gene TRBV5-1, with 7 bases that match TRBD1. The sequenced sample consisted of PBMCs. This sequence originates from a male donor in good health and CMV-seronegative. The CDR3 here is CASSLRLSGAGGRSHSEQFF. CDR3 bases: TGCGCCAGCAGCTTGCGGCTGTCCGGGGCAGGGGGACGCTCCCACAGTGAGCAGTTCTTC.